This TCR beta chain was recorded in a study of T cell responses to AZD1222 COVID-19 vaccine. The assay was immunoSEQ multiplex PCR, and TCRdb's table has in-frame clones only and misses some. The repertoire holds roughly 150,000 clones, with roughly nine tenths as singletons. CDR3 length: 13 residues. The V and J ends lost 3 bases and 1 base respectively, with 6 bases between them. Germline loops: CDR1 MNHEY, CDR2 SVGAGI. A note on this clone: Its antigen is unidentified.

Second-dose groups at about 4 or about 12 weeks were pooled. General observations from the study: Baseline seropositives among AZD1222 recipients totaled only five to seven.

The sample consisted of peripheral blood, taken 28 days after the second AZD1222 dose. The source is an adult who received the AZD1222 COVID-19 vaccine. The V and J genes are TRBV6-5 and TRBJ1-2; D remains ambiguous. CDR3 nucleotide sequence: TGTGCCAGCAGTTATGACCGTAACTATGGCTACACCTTC. This gives the protein CASSYDRNYGYTF.